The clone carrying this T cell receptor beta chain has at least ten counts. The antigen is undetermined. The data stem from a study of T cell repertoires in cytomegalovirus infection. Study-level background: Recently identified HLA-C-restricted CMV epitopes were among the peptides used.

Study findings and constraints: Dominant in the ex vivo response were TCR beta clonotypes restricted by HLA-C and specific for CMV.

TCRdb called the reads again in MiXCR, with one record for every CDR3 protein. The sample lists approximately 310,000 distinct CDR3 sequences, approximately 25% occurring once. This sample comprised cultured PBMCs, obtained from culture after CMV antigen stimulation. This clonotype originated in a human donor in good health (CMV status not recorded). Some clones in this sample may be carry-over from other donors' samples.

CDR3 DNA sequence: TGTGCCAGCAGCTTAGCGGCCAATTCACCCCTCCACTTT. It is translated as CASSLAANSPLHF. The chain couples TRBV7-2 to TRBJ1-6; no clear D. The V end lost 0 bases, the J end lost 7 bases, and 4 bases lay between the germline ends. The V gene's germline CDR1 is SGHTA and CDR2 FQGNSA. There are 13 residues in the CDR3.